This record covers a single T cell receptor beta chain. Its antigen is unknown. These data originate in a study of T-cell reconstitution after alpha-beta-depleted transplantation in children. Unique molecular identifiers were incorporated when the TCRbeta library was constructed. TCRdb ran MiXCR on the PCR reads and lists one entry per CDR3 protein. The repertoire holds 250,000 or so distinct CDR3 sequences, with around 25% as singletons. General observations from the study: T-cell counts and diversity at one year post-transplant came mainly from newly produced T cells.

The CDR3 consists of 16 residues. Germline lookup yields CDR1 SNHLY and CDR2 FYNNEI. Trimming removed 2 bases from V and 0 bases from J, with 12 bases in between. This chain links TRBV2 with TRBJ2-3; D might be TRBD1 or TRBD2, each matching 5 bases. The clonotype was recovered from a female patient aged 2-9 years who had a stem cell transplant for congenital amegakaryocytic thrombocytopenia, so the T cells may come from the graft donor. Sequencing was performed on PBMCs, mostly from graft donor cells, taken 360 days after TCRalphabeta/CD19-depleted stem cell transplant. CDR3 DNA sequence: TGTGCCAGCAGTGAATACGGGGCACTTAGCACAGATACGCAGTATTTT. Translated: CASSEYGALSTDTQYF.